The entry below describes one T cell receptor (beta chain). Its antigen is undetermined. The sample belongs to a study of CD8+CD57+ T cells in acquired aplastic anemia. Study-level information: The DNA of sorted CD4+ and CD8+ cells averaged 3.2 ug. Study results and limitations: Shared by patients and controls, 25 to 30 CD8+ CDR3s were abundant in patients. Patients and controls had CD8+ Simpson's diversity values that were not significantly distinct.

All patients picked for sequencing had shown, by flow cytometry, an expansion of CD8+CD57+ cells. Receipt of therapy had not occurred in any patient by the time of blood sampling. Profiling of TCR beta VDJ combinations and CDR3 sequences used genomic DNA as template. MiXCR, run by TCRdb on the reads, gives a single entry per CDR3 protein. Seen here are 95,000 to 150,000 distinct CDR3 sequences, 55% to 70% observed once, and the top ten hold roughly 30%. Sequenced: sorted CD4+, CD8+, or CD8+CD57+ T cells (not recorded which) from PBMCs. This clonotype was obtained from a human donor with aplastic anemia.

The DNA for the CDR3 is TGTGCCAGCAGTGTTGACGGCTACTCTGGAAACACCATATATTTT. This codes for CASSVDGYSGNTIYF. The chain recombines TRBV5-4 with TRBJ1-3; D unclear. The V end was cut by 5 bases, the J end by 0 bases, with 12 bases between. Germline CDR1 is SGHNT and CDR2 is YYREEE (reference sequence). The CDR3 consists of 15 residues.